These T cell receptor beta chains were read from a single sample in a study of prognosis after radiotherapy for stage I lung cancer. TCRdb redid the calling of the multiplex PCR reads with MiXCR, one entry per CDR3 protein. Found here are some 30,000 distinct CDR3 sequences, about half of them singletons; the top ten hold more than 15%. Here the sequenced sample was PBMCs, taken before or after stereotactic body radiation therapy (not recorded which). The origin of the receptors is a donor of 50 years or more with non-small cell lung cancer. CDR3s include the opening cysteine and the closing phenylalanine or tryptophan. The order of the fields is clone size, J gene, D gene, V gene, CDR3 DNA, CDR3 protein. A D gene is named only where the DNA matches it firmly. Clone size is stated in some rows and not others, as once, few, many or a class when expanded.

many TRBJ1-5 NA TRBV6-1 TGTGCCAGCTCCCAGCAAGATTATCAGCCCCAGCATTTT CASSQQDYQPQHF
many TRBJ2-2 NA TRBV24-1 TGTGCCACCAGTGATCCGGGACGCTCGAACACCGGGGAGCTGTTTTTT CATSDPGRSNTGELFF
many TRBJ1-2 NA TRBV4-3 TGCGCCAGCAGCCCGACGTGGGAAAACTATGGCTACACCTTC CASSPTWENYGYTF
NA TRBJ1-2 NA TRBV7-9 TGTGCCAGCAGCTTAGAATGTGACAGTGCCTCTAACTATGGCTACACCTTC CASSLECDSASNYGYTF
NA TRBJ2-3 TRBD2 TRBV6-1 TGTGCCAGCAGACGCCTAGCGGAGACTAATACGCAGTATTTT CASRRLAETNTQYF
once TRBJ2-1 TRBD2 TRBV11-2 TGTGCCAGCAGCTTGGGGGGACTAGCGCCCTGGGATGAGCAGTTCTTC CASSLGGLAPWDEQFF
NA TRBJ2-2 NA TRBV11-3 TGTGCCAGCTTGGGCAGCTTGAACACCGGGGAGCTGTTTTTT CASLGSLNTGELFF
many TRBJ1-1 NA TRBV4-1 TGCGCCAGCAGCCAAGAACCAGTTTTGGCGGCTTTCTTT CASSQEPVLAAFF
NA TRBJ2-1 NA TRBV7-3 TGTGCCAGCAGCTTAAAAGGGCGCGGGACCGCCGACAATGAGCAGTTCTTC CASSLKGRGTADNEQFF
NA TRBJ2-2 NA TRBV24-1 TGTGCCACCAGCTGGGCTAAGACAGCAGACACCGGGGAGCTGTTTTTT CATSWAKTADTGELFF
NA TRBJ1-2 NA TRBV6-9 TGTGCCAGCAGTTACCAGGATTATGGCTACACCTTC CASSYQDYGYTF
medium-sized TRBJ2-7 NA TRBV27 TGTGCCAGCAGTTCCCCCTCGCGGGACCAAGCGACGGAGCAGTACTTC CASSSPSRDQATEQYF
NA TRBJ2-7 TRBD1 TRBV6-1 TGTGCCAGCAGTGAGTGGGGACAGGGTCTCTACGAGAAGTACTTC CASSEWGQGLYEKYF
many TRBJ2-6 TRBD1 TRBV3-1 TGTGCCAGCAGCGCAAGCACAGGACAGGGAATTCCTGGGGCCAACGTCCTGACTTTC CASSASTGQGIPGANVLTF
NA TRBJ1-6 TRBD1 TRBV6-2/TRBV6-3 TGTGCCAGCCTCCCCACCGGGACAGTAAATAATTCACCCCTCCACTTT CASLPTGTVNNSPLHF
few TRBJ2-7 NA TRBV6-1 TGTGCCAGCAGTCCCTCCGAAGGTGGCCCCTACGAGCAGTACTTC CASSPSEGGPYEQYF
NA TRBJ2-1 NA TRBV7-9 TGTGCCAGCACACCCCCCGGGAGCTCCTACAATGAGCAGTTCTTC CASTPPGSSYNEQFF
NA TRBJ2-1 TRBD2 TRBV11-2 TGTGCCAGCAGCCGGTTGACCCGAGCGGGAGCCTACAATGAGCAGTTCTTC CASSRLTRAGAYNEQFF
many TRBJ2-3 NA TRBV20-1 TGCAGTGCCCATAACAGGGTCTCTGCGCAGTATTTT CSAHNRVSAQYF
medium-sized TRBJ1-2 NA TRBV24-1 TGTGCCACCAGTGATCCCTCTTATGGCTACACCTTC CATSDPSYGYTF
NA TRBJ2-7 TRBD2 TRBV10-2 TGCGCCAGCGGGATGCGGGGGTCCTACGATCATTACTTC CASGMRGSYDHYF
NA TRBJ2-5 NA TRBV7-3 TGTGCCAGCAGCTTGATGGGGGGAAGAGGAGAGACCAAGTACTTC CASSLMGGRGETKYF
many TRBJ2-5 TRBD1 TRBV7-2 TGTGCCAGCACTCAGGGGGCCTGGGAGACCCAGTACTTC CASTQGAWETQYF
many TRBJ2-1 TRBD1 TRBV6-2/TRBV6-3 TGTGCCAGCAGCGGGACAGCTAGCTCTGATTTCTCGGGGTACGAGTTCTTC CASSGTASSDFSGYEFF
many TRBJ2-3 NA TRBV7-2 TGTGCCAGCAGCTTAGCGCGGAGCACAGATACGCAGTATTTT CASSLARSTDTQYF
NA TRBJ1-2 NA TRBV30 TGTGCCTGGAGTGTGACAGACACCGACTACACCTTC CAWSVTDTDYTF
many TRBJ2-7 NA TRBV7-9 TGTGCCAGCAGCTCCAACAGGGTAGACGACGAGCAGTACTTC CASSSNRVDDEQYF
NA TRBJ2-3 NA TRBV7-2 TGTGCCAGCAGCTTGGAGGTGCAGACCACTTATACGCAGTATTTT CASSLEVQTTYTQYF
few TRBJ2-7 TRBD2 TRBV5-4 TGTGCCAGCAGCTCCGGGACTAGTCGTTACGAGCAGTACTTC CASSSGTSRYEQYF
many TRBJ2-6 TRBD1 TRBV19 TGTGCCAGTAGCCATCCGGCCCCGGGACAGGGGGCCAGGTCTGGGGCCAACGTCCTGACTTTC CASSHPAPGQGARSGANVLTF
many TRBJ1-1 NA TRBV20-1 TGCAGTGCTAGGCCTTTGGGGGGATACACTGAAGCTTTCTTT CSARPLGGYTEAFF
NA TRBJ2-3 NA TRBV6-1 TGTGCCAGCAGTGGACATATAGGGGGGGGAACAGATACTCAGTATTTT CASSGHIGGGTDTQYF
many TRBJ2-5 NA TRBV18 TGTGCCAGCTCACCAAAGCCCCTCGAGACCCAGTACTTC CASSPKPLETQYF
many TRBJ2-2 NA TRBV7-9 TGTGCCAGCAGCTCCAGGGGGGGGGACACCGGGGAGCTGTTTTTT CASSSRGGDTGELFF
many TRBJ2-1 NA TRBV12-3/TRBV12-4 TGTGCCAGCAGCCCCCAGGGCCTTGAGCAGTTCTTC CASSPQGLEQFF
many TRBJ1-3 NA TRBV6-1 TGTGCCAGCAGGCCCCCCCTGGCTGGAAACACCATATATTTT CASRPPLAGNTIYF
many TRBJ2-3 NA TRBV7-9 TGTGCCAGCAGCTTTGGGTATACTAGCACAGATACGCAGTATTTT CASSFGYTSTDTQYF
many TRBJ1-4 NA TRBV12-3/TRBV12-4 TGTGCCAGCAGTTTGGACGACCCCAGGGCAGTCCATGAAAAACTGTTTTTT CASSLDDPRAVHEKLFF
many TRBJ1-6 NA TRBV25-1 TGTGCCAGCAGTGAGACAGAAAATTCACCCCTCCACTTT CASSETENSPLHF
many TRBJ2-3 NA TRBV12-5 TGTGCTAGTGCCCAAAGGGGGGATACGCAGTATTTT CASAQRGDTQYF
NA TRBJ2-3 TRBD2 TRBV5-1 TGCGCCAGCAGCCTGTGGCTAGCGGGAGATGGTGGTAGCACAGATACGCAGTATTTT CASSLWLAGDGGSTDTQYF
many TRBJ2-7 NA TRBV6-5 TGTGCCAGCAGTTCACGTGGCCTAGTGCAGTACTTC CASSSRGLVQYF
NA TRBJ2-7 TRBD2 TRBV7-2 TGTGCCAGCAGCTTAGATGTACTAGCGAGCTACGAGCAGTACTTC CASSLDVLASYEQYF
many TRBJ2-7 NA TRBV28 TGTGCCAGCAGTTTAGGGGTCCCTCCGTACGAGCAGTACTTC CASSLGVPPYEQYF
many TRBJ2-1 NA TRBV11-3 TGTGCCAGCAGCTTAGGAGGCCCGGCGTGGGATGAGCAGTTCTTC CASSLGGPAWDEQFF
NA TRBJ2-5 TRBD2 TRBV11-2 TGTGCCAGCAGCATGACTAGCGTGCGGTATACCCAGTACTTC CASSMTSVRYTQYF
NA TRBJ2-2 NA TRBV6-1 TGTGCCAGCAGTGACACCCCACCCCCTGAACGGGAGCTGTTTTTT CASSDTPPPERELFF
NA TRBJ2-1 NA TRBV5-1 TGCGCCAGCAGCCGGAGGGGAGGAGCTGGGAACAATGAGCAGTTATTC CASSRRGGAGNNEQLF
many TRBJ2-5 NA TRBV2 TGTGCCAGCAGTCAATTATCTCAAGAGACCCAGTACTTC CASSQLSQETQYF
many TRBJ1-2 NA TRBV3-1 TGTGCCAGCAGCCAAGGCAACGGGGGCTATGGCTACACCTTC CASSQGNGGYGYTF
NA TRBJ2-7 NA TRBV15 TGTGCCACCAGCACGTCTGCCGGAGGTAGGAGTAAGTCCCTCTACGAGGAGTACTTC CATSTSAGGRSKSLYEEYF
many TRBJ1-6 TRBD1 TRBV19 TGTGCCAGTAGTAGGGACAGGGAAAATTCACCCCTCCACTTT CASSRDRENSPLHF
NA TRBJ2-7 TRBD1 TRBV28 TGTGCCAGCAGGTCCCGGACAGGGTGCCACCAGCAGTACTTC CASRSRTGCHQQYF
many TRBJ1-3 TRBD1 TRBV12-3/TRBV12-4 TGTGCCAGCAGGATGGGACAGGAAAGCTCTGGAAACACCATATATTTT CASRMGQESSGNTIYF
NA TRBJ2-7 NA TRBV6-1 TGTGCCAGCGGTGACCCCAGCAGTGGATTGTCCTACGAGCAGTACTTC CASGDPSSGLSYEQYF
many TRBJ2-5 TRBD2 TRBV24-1 TGTGCCACCAGTGACTCTGGACCGGCGGGGGGGACCCAGTACTTC CATSDSGPAGGTQYF
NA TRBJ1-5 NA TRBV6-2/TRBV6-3 TGTGCCAGCAGTTACGGTATTCCAGCTCAGCCCCAGCATTTT CASSYGIPAQPQHF
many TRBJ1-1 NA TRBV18 TGTGCCAGCTCAGACACCATGAACACTGAAGCTTTCTTT CASSDTMNTEAFF
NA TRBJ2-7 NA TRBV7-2 TGTGCCAGCAGCTTAGTGGGGGGAGGGGGCGACGAGCAGTACTTC CASSLVGGGGDEQYF